A single sample gave rise to the 28 T cell receptor beta chains below, sequenced in a study of post-analysis software for immune sequencing data. Regarding the study as a whole: With TRBV5-6, TRBV5-1 and TRBV20-1 included, 4 or 5 TRBV segments were more frequent in patients than in controls.

These receptors have no identified antigens. The TCR beta cDNA libraries carried unique molecular identifiers. MiXCR was run by TCRdb on the PCR reads, yielding one entry per CDR3 protein. The table lists hundreds of thousands of distinct CDR3 sequences, around 64% of them singletons, with approximately 11% in the top ten. What was sequenced was blood. The receptors shown here come from a girl aged 2 to 9 with multiple sclerosis.

V and J are TRBV10-3 and TRBJ2-2; possibly TRBD1 for D (5 bases). Trimming pared 3 bases from V and 1 base from J, leaving 9 bases between. This CDR3 region has 15 residues. Germline CDR1 reads ENHRY; CDR2 reads SYGVKD. In DNA, the CDR3 is TGTGCCATCAGTGACGGGCAGGGGAACACCGGGGAGCTGTTTTTT. It codes for CAISDGQGNTGELFF.

This clonotype has more than one count but fewer than ten. The V call is TRBV20-1, the J call TRBJ2-1; TRBD2 matches at 7 bases. Trimming took 3 bases from V and 7 from J; bases not matched to a gene: 9. CDR3 length equals 14 residues. Looked up from germline, CDR1 is DFQATT and CDR2 is SNEGSKA (reference sequence). For the CDR3, the DNA is TGCAGTGCTAGTTGGGGGGGTAGTTCGAATGAGCAGTTCTTC. It encodes CSASWGGSSNEQFF.

For this clonotype: Without the conserved terminal phenylalanine or tryptophan, this CDR3 likely stems from a read error. The chain links TRBV7-2 to TRBJ2-3, with 12 nucleotides matching TRBD2. Germline V gene lookup returns CDR1 SGHTA and CDR2 FQGNSA. The CDR3 loop spans 19 amino acids. V gave up 4 bases and J gave up 1 base; unmatched junction bases: 12. CDR3 coding DNA: TGTGCCAGCAGCTCACCGACTAGCGGGGGACTCCCTCGCACAGATACGCAGTATTTG. This sequence encodes CASSSPTSGGLPRTDTQYL.

This clonotype was observed a handful of times. The genes are TRBV20-1 and TRBJ1-2; D is possibly TRBD1 (6 bases). Trimming removed 6 bases from V and 2 bases from J, with 10 bases in between. This CDR3 has 12 amino acids. Germline V gene sequence: CDR1 DFQATT, CDR2 SNEGSKA (reference sequence). In DNA, the CDR3 is TGCAGTGCCCCGACAGGCAACTATGGCTACACCTTC. It codes for CSAPTGNYGYTF.

This clonotype has just a few counts. V and J are TRBV29-1 and TRBJ2-5; no firm D call. Germline lookup yields CDR1 SQVTM and CDR2 ANQGSEA. This CDR3 spans 11 amino acids. Trimming removed 3 bases from V and 4 bases from J, with 6 bases in between. The CDR3 sequence is CSVEDRETQYF. The CDR3 DNA reads as TGCAGCGTTGAGGACCGAGAGACCCAGTACTTC.

The V call is TRBV7-3, the J call TRBJ2-7; D not certain. Germline loops: CDR1 SGHTA, CDR2 FQGTGA. The ends were cut back, 0 bases at V and 1 base at J, with 7 bases in the middle. This CDR3 is built from 14 residues. The DNA for the CDR3 is TGTGCCAGCAGCTTAACCCCGGTTTCCTACGAGCAGTACTTC. The encoded protein is CASSLTPVSYEQYF.

The chain is built from TRBV20-1 and TRBJ2-3; no reliable D call. Between the trimmed V and J ends, which lost 5 bases and 0 bases, there was a span of 9 bases. The CDR3 loop spans 13 amino acids. Germline V gene data show CDR1 as DFQATT and CDR2 as SNEGSKA (reference sequence). CDR3 residues: CSADVSSTDTQYF. Written as DNA, the CDR3 is TGCAGTGCTGACGTCTCTAGCACAGATACGCAGTATTTT.

The chain uses TRBV7-8 and TRBJ2-1; D is unclear. The germline V gene encodes CDR1 SGHVS and CDR2 FQNEAQ. Between the trimmed V and J ends, which lost 0 bases and 9 bases, there was a span of 9 bases. The CDR3 is made up of 13 amino acids. The CDR3 DNA follows: TGTGCCAGCAGCTTAGCTCTCTTCAGTGAGCAGTTCTTC. This encodes CASSLALFSEQFF.

CDR3 in DNA: TGTGCCAGCAGCCAAGCTCCCCTAGTGGGAGGGAATTCAGATACGCAGTATTTT. Protein: CASSQAPLVGGNSDTQYF. The rearrangement links TRBV4-2 to TRBJ2-3; TRBD2 matches 7 bases. The CDR3 runs to 18 residues. With V trimmed by 1 base and J by 4 bases, 14 bases remained unmatched. CDR1 and CDR2 (germline): LGHNA, YNFKEQ.

This clonotype was counted once. This chain joins TRBV9 and TRBJ2-6, with D unresolved. With 0 bases removed from V and 0 bases from J, the gap between germline ends came to 7 bases. Germline V gene sequence: CDR1 SGDLS, CDR2 YYNGEE. The CDR3 consists of 16 residues. CDR3 sequence: CASSVDHSSGANVLTF. CDR3 in DNA: TGTGCCAGCAGCGTAGACCACAGCTCTGGGGCCAACGTCCTGACTTTC.

The chain uses TRBV4-2 and TRBJ1-2; TRBD1 matches at 9 bases. Germline loops: CDR1 LGHNA, CDR2 YNFKEQ. The CDR3 extends over 16 amino acids. The junction had 10 bases not matched to a gene; V was cut back by 0 bases and J by 8 bases. CDR3 sequence reads: CASSQDSDRGARGYTF. CDR3 sequence (DNA): TGTGCCAGCAGCCAAGATTCCGACAGGGGGGCTAGGGGCTACACCTTC.

This clonotype was found once. The chain joins TRBV29-1 to TRBJ1-1, with D possibly matching TRBD1 (5 bases). CDR3 size: 12 residues. The germline gives CDR1 SQVTM, CDR2 ANQGSEA. Deletions cut 7 bases from V and 4 bases from J, with 13 bases between. The CDR3 DNA sequence: TGCAGCGCCCTGGGGGGTTTCACTGAAGCTTTCTTT. Its translation: CSALGGFTEAFF.

V gene TRBV29-1 combines with J gene TRBJ1-1; 8 bases line up with TRBD1. J was trimmed by 2 bases and V by 8 bases; bases with no gene match: 7. CDR1 is SQVTM and CDR2 is ANQGSEA in the germline V gene. The CDR3 covers 13 residues. The CDR3: CSIQQGANTEAFF. CDR3 bases: TGCAGCATCCAGCAGGGGGCTAACACTGAAGCTTTCTTT.

The V and J genes are TRBV30 and TRBJ1-2; no reliable D call. Trimming shortened V by 0 bases and J by 8 bases, and 13 bases separated the two germline ends. This CDR3 is built from 13 residues. Germline V CDR1 and CDR2: GTSNPN, SVGIG (reference sequence). CDR3 coding DNA: TGTGCCTGGAGTGTACGGGATCGGGAGGGCTACACCTTC. Its protein product is CAWSVRDREGYTF.

The V and J genes are TRBV28 and TRBJ2-7; 9 bases line up with TRBD1. CDR1 is MDHEN, CDR2 SYDVKM, per germline. The junction had 9 bases not matched to a gene; V was cut back by 6 bases and J by 3 bases. This CDR3 is 15 amino acids long. This chain's CDR3 is CASSPGQGKRYEQYF. The DNA of the CDR3 is TGTGCCAGCAGCCCCGGACAGGGGAAGCGCTACGAGCAGTACTTC.

The table lists this clonotype with a few counts. V gene TRBV6-2 or TRBV6-3 combines with J gene TRBJ1-2; D remains ambiguous. V was clipped by 6 bases and J by 0 bases, with 11 bases between them. The CDR3 consists of 14 residues. Germline V gene data show CDR1 as MNHEY and CDR2 as SVGEGT. The CDR3, as DNA: TGTGCCAGCAGGGTAGAACCGCCTAACTATGGCTACACCTTC. It is translated as CASRVEPPNYGYTF.

This chain connects TRBV12-3 or TRBV12-4 to TRBJ2-1; D uncertain. This CDR3 is built from 13 residues. Deletions cut 3 bases from V and 8 bases from J, with 11 bases between. The CDR3 DNA reads as TGTGCCAGCAGTTTTGATTTTAAGGATGAGCAGTTCTTC. Translated: CASSFDFKDEQFF.

This clonotype was recorded a few times. The chain carries TRBV18 and TRBJ2-7; TRBD1 might be the D (6 bases). The CDR3 has 13 residues. Trimming removed 4 bases from V and 3 bases from J, with 10 bases in between. CDR1 and CDR2 from the germline V gene are KGHSH and LQKENI. The CDR3 DNA reads as TGTGCCAGCTCACTCTTAGGGGGCTACGAGCAGTACTTC. Translation gives CASSLLGGYEQYF.

The chain links TRBV20-1 to TRBJ2-7; 13 positions match TRBD2. J was trimmed by 3 bases and V by 3 bases; bases with no gene match: 5. Germline lookup yields CDR1 DFQATT and CDR2 SNEGSKA (reference sequence). The CDR3 runs 15 residues. The CDR3 sequence: CSARWGLAGNYEQYF. DNA of the CDR3: TGCAGTGCTAGGTGGGGACTAGCGGGGAACTACGAGCAGTACTTC.

This clonotype was counted a few times. CDR3 bases: TGCGCCAGCAGCGCAGGACTAGCGGGGCTCAATGAGCAGTTCTTC. Protein product: CASSAGLAGLNEQFF. This chain joins TRBV5-1 and TRBJ2-1, with TRBD2 matching 12 bases. V shed 4 bases, J shed 6 bases, and the junction held 5 bases outside the gene matches. Germline-derived CDR1 and CDR2 are SGHRS and YFSETQ. This CDR3 comprises 15 residues.

This rearrangement joins TRBV10-3 to TRBJ2-4, with D possibly matching TRBD1 (5 bases). The assigned J gene may be wrong: the sequence end matches TRBJ2-7 better. Germline V gene data show CDR1 as ENHRY and CDR2 as SYGVKD. The CDR3 totals 14 residues. CDR3: CAISYRQPSDEQYF. The CDR3 region has the DNA TGTGCCATCAGCTACCGACAGCCCAGCGACGAGCAGTACTTC.

In regard to this clonotype: An end of the junction does not agree with germline; a read error may underlie this. V is TRBV7-8 and J is TRBJ2-1; the D is unclear. The CDR3 is 15 residues long. Per germline, CDR1 SGHVS and CDR2 FQNEAQ. The CDR3 nucleotides are TGTGCCAGCAGTGTCTCGATGAGCTCCCACAATGAGCAGTTCTTC. It specifies CASSVSMSSHNEQFF.

The V gene is TRBV12-3 or TRBV12-4, the J gene TRBJ2-1; no clear D. V dropped 6 bases and J dropped 8 bases, with 14 bases sitting between them. CDR3 size: 13 residues. CDR3 residues: CASRPVGSDEQFF. CDR3 nucleotide sequence: TGTGCCAGCAGACCGGTCGGATCTGATGAGCAGTTCTTC.

This clonotype was counted a few times. The chain links TRBV6-5 to TRBJ2-1, with D possibly TRBD2 on 6 matching bases. Looked up from germline, CDR1 is MNHEY and CDR2 is SVGAGI. The CDR3 has 15 residues. V was shortened by 5 bases and J by 6 bases, with 17 bases between the two germline ends. The CDR3 loop reads CASSPRDSGINEQFF. As DNA, the CDR3 is TGTGCCAGCAGTCCCCGGGATAGCGGTATCAATGAGCAGTTCTTC.

This clonotype was recorded a few times. The genes are TRBV10-3 and TRBJ2-5; D may be TRBD1 (6 bases). The DNA end is a closer match to TRBJ2-7, so the J assignment may be wrong. CDR3 length equals 14 residues. Germline V CDR1 and CDR2: ENHRY, SYGVKD. The CDR3 spells CAIGTLTGHYEQYF. The CDR3 nucleotides are TGTGCCATCGGAACCCTGACAGGACACTACGAGCAGTACTTC.

The rearrangement joins TRBV5-1 to TRBJ2-7; D uncertain. CDR3 length: 14 residues. V lost 3 bases to trimming and J lost 1 base, with 11 bases between them. Germline V gene sequence: CDR1 SGHRS, CDR2 YFSETQ. In nucleotides, the CDR3 is TGCGCCAGCAGCTACCACACACGATCCTACGAGCAGTACTTC. This gives the protein CASSYHTRSYEQYF.

The rearrangement uses TRBV3-1 and TRBJ1-2; no reliable D call. The CDR3 extends over 15 amino acids. V was clipped by 5 bases and J by 2 bases, with 15 bases between them. Germline assignment: CDR1 LGHDT and CDR2 YNNKEL (reference sequence). This CDR3 is CASSAGPGANYGYTF. Written as DNA, the CDR3 is TGTGCCAGCAGCGCCGGCCCCGGCGCCAACTATGGCTACACCTTC.

This clonotype was found a few times. This chain joins TRBV10-3 and TRBJ2-7; 7 positions agree with TRBD1. The V segment lost 8 bases and the J segment 2 bases; nucleotides outside the gene matches: 3. CDR1 and CDR2 from the germline V gene are ENHRY and SYGVKD. This CDR3 comprises 12 residues. The CDR3 here is CAIGQAPYEQYF. CDR3 sequence (DNA): TGTGCCATCGGACAGGCCCCCTACGAGCAGTACTTC.